The subject of this entry is one T cell receptor (beta chain). This clone was observed a handful of times. Its antigen target is currently unknown. Per-base quality was not reported, and no clone a single base away is much larger than it. This sample is part of a study of cytomegalovirus exposure and HLA in healthy donors (dated by TCRdb to about 2017). About the study as a whole: An earlier analysis of 587 of the donors reported 276 Gb of sequence data and 100 million to 120 million unique TCR beta sequences obtained from around 180 million T cells. Roughly 300 gigabases of sequencing data and around 90 million unique TCR sequences made up an early release that covered approximately 620 HLA-typed donors. Among the roughly 400 genotyped donors, around 81% belonged to the genetic ancestry cluster associated with self-reported Caucasian donors. The study aimed to test whether signatures of past pathogen exposure could be identified by cataloging public T cell receptors. The study used immunosequencing to profile the T cell repertoires of 666 subjects and linked those repertoires to cytomegalovirus serostatus. A separate validation cohort of 100 to 150 different subjects was used in addition to the roughly 700-subject first cohort. The study combined high-throughput TCR immunosequencing, statistical association of individual TCRs with disease status, and machine learning to predict cytomegalovirus infection status. A later analysis re-analyzed previously published TCR beta repertoires from 600 to 850 donors and added high-resolution HLA genotyping to study TCR occurrence patterns. Rather than using new phenotypic data, the later analysis identified candidate immune exposures from TCR beta sequences and from how often those sequences occurred across donors. An earlier analysis of around 580 of the donors used high-throughput TCR beta sequencing to judge whether each TCR beta V gene segment behaved as functional or pseudogenic. Donor age, sex, ethnicity and CMV serostatus were collected together with the repertoire data. Genome-wide SNP genotypes for about 55% of the roughly 670 donors were used in a later genetic analysis, which treated that subset as a discovery cohort. Every repertoire in the discovery cohort had been generated on one and the same sequencing platform. HLA typing covered class I and class II loci at four-digit resolution. The number of donors typed differed by locus, with roughly 629-640 for A, B, C, DRB1 and DQB1, more than 500 for DQA1, 600 to 610 for DPA1, and about 450 for DPB1. Because of strong linkage in the cohort, five DR-DQ haplotypes were treated as single units for association and clustering. Among roughly 400 genotyped donors of the cohort, an average of approximately 250,000 unique TCR beta nucleotide sequences were sequenced per donor, 15% to 20% of them non-productive. The paper's findings and limits, for the study overall: A further reported finding was that TCR beta sequences accurately predicted the HLA-A and HLA-B alleles for most subjects in the first cohort. Some IMGT-functional V segments, including TRBV6-2 and TRBV6-3, could not be told apart with the 87-base-pair reads, so those segments were excluded. An earlier analysis of 450 to 750 of the donors showed that most TCR beta V segments appeared in productive rearrangements either about 87% or about 30% of the time, which broadly matched IMGT annotations. CMV serostatus was the only immune exposure information available for the cohort. A later analysis found that most CMV-associated TCR beta chains appeared HLA-restricted, with HLA associations seemingly driven largely by CMV exposure. Roughly uniform sequencing depth across donors was assumed in presence/absence analyses, although this assumption may not hold. This cohort had only TCR beta chains sequenced, and the lack of alpha or paired-chain data limited which features could be detected. In the study, approximately 160 TCR beta chains were listed as associated with cytomegalovirus. A later analysis reported that several top co-occurrence clusters appeared linked to parvovirus B19, influenza, CMV and Epstein-Barr virus. The earlier analysis of 587 of the donors excluded about 16 rarely observed V segments, including chromosome 9 orphons, because counts were too low. Linkage disequilibrium might explain the correlated functional status among segregating V segments, but an unknown experimental factor could not be ruled out. In both the original and validation cohorts, the classifier was reported to diagnose cytomegalovirus status with high specificity and sensitivity. In a later genetic analysis, fewer N-insertions in productive TCRs were reported among donors in an Asian-associated ancestry cluster than the roughly 640-donor mean. Because some donors lacked HLA typing at each locus, the association tests relied only on the typed subset. A group of highly shared sequence variants was considered likely to be a technical artifact of the sequencing pipeline. In a later analysis, TCR association rates were found to vary across HLA loci, with the most associated TCRs seen for DRB1 alleles and the fewest for HLA-C alleles. A later analysis associated about 17,000 TCR beta sequences with specific HLA alleles at a false discovery rate of 0.05. According to the authors, the approach could potentially be generalized to other disease states and immunological phenotypes. When HLA alleles, especially DR and DQ, strongly co-occurred, attributing TCR associations to individual alleles was difficult. In a later analysis, HLA-associated TCR beta chains were found to be more clonally expanded and to have lower generation probabilities than equally common non-associated chains. Most TCR sequences were observed very rarely across donors, whereas some public TCRs were present in many individuals. In vitro tests confirmed that a few of the cytomegalovirus-associated TCR beta chains recognize cytomegalovirus antigens. V-gene and J-gene trimming of TCR beta chains was associated with a missense DCLRE1C variant in a later genetic analysis, and the association was replicated in an independent cohort.

The library relied on the immunoSEQ multiplex PCR assay. A mixture of 60 forward primers for TCR Vbeta segments and 13 reverse primers for TCR Jbeta segments was used in the multiplex PCR. The CDR3 region of rearranged TCR beta genes was amplified from genomic DNA by a multiplex PCR assay. The amplified TCR beta libraries were sequenced on the Illumina HiSeq System as 87-base-pair reads. Per the source publication's procedure: A later analysis tallied 75 million to 85 million unique TCR beta chains across the 550 to 850 repertoires, and 10 million to 11 million of those chains were shared by two or more donors. Raw reads were error-corrected and collapsed into unique sequences by a nearest-neighbor algorithm in which closely related sequences were merged to remove PCR and sequencing errors. CDR3 sequences were aligned to IMGT reference sequences to assign V, D and J gene segments. For a sequence to be retained, at least a six-nucleotide match to both a V gene segment and a J gene segment was required. A rearrangement counted as productive if the CDR3 had no stop codons and remained in frame with V and J, and every other rearrangement counted as non-productive. CDR3 was defined according to IMGT convention as the region running from the second conserved V-encoded cysteine to the conserved J-encoded phenylalanine. The earlier analysis of about 610 of the donors excluded any sequence lacking an unambiguous match to a single V gene segment. An earlier analysis of about 600 of the donors called V segments functional above 56.7% productive rearrangements and segregating when the between-donor standard deviation exceeded 5%. A statistical classification framework was built to diagnose cytomegalovirus status from the catalog of TCR beta chain sequences. In a later analysis, TCR nucleotide sequences were compared against IMGT/GENE-DB human TR gene sequences so that V and J genes could be assigned. The TCRdist pipeline was used in a later analysis to assign CDR3 sequences and most-parsimonious VDJ recombination scenarios. In a later analysis, each TCR beta chain was defined by its CDR3 amino acid sequence together with its V-gene family, and reads lacking a unique V-gene family were excluded. As a way to deal with suspected cross-contamination and a sequencing artifact, a later analysis dropped 500 to 700 nucleotide sequences that were highly shared and had low generation probability. A later analysis calculated a clonal expansion index for each public chain from normalized within-repertoire ranks of inferred template counts. A later analysis computed generation probabilities with a VDJ recombination model fitted to out-of-frame rearrangements, and checked the results against IGoR. Hypergeometric tests were used in a later analysis to score TCR-TCR, TCR-HLA and TCR-CMV co-occurrence, with a repertoire-size bias correction applied to the TCR pairs. In a later analysis, false discovery rates were estimated by permuting HLA or CMV assignments 20 times. In a later analysis, co-occurring TCRs were grouped using DBSCAN, with TCRdist sequence similarity added in when clustering inside HLA-allele-positive subsets. Co-occurrence clustering excluded repertoires with fewer than 30,000 or more than 120,000 public chains, plus five with anomalous nucleotide sharing. Drawn from immuneACCESS, this table holds only the in-frame rearrangements with V and J called that TCRdb kept. Clones are partly lost; checked studies trace under half to an unresolved V gene and leave the rest unexplained. From that table come the V and J calls and clone size; the DNA was used to work out D and trimming. A total of roughly 67,000 clones appear in this sample, 70% to 90% of them only once. The ten largest account for around 2.9% of the sample.

In total, roughly 710 healthy bone marrow donors made up the cohort. At the time of sampling, every cohort member was nominally healthy, though immune exposures that went unrecorded were likely present. The donor was CMV seronegative and was included in the group of 352 seronegative cohort members. Every donor gave a peripheral blood sample, and the peripheral blood mononuclear cells from that sample were used for TCR beta sequencing. Genomic DNA was extracted from the blood cell samples with the Qiagen DNeasy Blood Extraction Kit. For CDR1 and CDR2, the germline V gene (reference sequence) lists MNHEY and SMNVEV. The CDR3, cysteine through phenylalanine, is 13 amino acids long. This entry keeps only the CDR3 DNA: 39 bases, framed from base 1. V sheds 6 bases and J sheds 1 base, leaving 7 bases between their ends.

Rearrangement joined TRBV27 to TRBJ1-5, with the D gene not confidently named. This TCR was sampled from a woman aged 25 to 39 in good health and CMV-seronegative. Sequencing input: PBMCs. CDR3 reads: CASRRASNQPQHF. The DNA is as follows: TGTGCCAGCAGGAGGGCGAGCAATCAGCCCCAGCATTTT.